Below, one T cell receptor beta chain is given with its context. It lacks a known antigen. Base qualities are missing; no much larger clone stands one base away. CDR1 and CDR2 are read off the germline V gene (reference sequence) as SEHNR and FQNEAQ. The CDR3 has 16 amino acids, counting the end cysteine and phenylalanine. The only DNA kept is the CDR3, 48 bases in frame from the first base. Trimming takes 5 bases off V and 4 bases off J; junction bases not matched to a gene: 10. This sample stems from a study of PD-1 and CTLA-4 blockade in melanoma (dated by TCRdb to the early 2020s). Regarding the research as a whole: The study compared how PD-1 blockade and CTLA-4 blockade affected the melanoma-reactive CD8 T cell response in patients with melanoma.

The library was produced with the immunoSEQ multiplex PCR assay. TCRdb mirrors the immuneACCESS table, restricted to in-frame sequences. Some clones are absent from its copies; in checked studies, under half trace to an unresolved V gene, and the reason for the others is unknown. A total of 30,000 to 35,000 clones appear in this sample, approximately 90% of them only once. The ten largest clones represent about 8.6% of the sample. The sample was CD8+ T cells from peripheral blood, taken from a patient given anti-PD-1 treatment. This clonotype originated in a human donor with melanoma. The rearranged chain carries TRBV7-9 and TRBJ2-3; a stretch of 9 junction bases matches TRBD1. For the CDR3, the sequence is CASSDLLDRGPDTQYF. The bases read TGTGCCAGCAGCGACCTGCTGGACAGGGGCCCAGATACGCAGTATTTT.